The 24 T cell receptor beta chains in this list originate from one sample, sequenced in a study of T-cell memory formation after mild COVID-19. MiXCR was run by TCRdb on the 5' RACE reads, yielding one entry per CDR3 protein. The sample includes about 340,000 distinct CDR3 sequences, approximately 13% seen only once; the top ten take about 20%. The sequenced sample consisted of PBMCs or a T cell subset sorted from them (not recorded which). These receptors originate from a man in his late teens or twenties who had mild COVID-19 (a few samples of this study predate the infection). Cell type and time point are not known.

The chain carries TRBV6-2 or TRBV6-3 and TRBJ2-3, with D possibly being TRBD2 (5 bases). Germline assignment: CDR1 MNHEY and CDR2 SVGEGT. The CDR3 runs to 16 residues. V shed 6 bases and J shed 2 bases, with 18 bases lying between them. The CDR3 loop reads CASSQWTGKVTDTQYF. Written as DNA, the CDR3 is TGTGCCAGCAGCCAGTGGACGGGGAAGGTCACAGATACGCAGTATTTT.

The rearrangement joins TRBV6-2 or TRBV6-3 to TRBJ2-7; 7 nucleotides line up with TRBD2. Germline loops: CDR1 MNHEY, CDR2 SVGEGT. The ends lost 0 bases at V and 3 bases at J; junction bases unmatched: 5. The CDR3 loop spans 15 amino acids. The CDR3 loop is CASSYSMGGDYEQYV. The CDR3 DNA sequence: TGTGCCAGCAGTTACTCGATGGGGGGGGACTACGAGCAGTACGTC.

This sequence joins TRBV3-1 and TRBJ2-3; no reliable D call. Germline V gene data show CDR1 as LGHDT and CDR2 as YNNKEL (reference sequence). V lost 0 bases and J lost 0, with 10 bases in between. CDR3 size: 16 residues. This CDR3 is CASSQDRAGSTDTQYF. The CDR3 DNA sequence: TGTGCCAGCAGCCAAGATCGGGCTGGTAGCACAGATACGCAGTATTTT.

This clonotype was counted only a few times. This CDR3 is CASSQDLIRNTEAFF. The DNA for the CDR3 is TGTGCCAGCAGCCAAGATCTCATCCGGAACACTGAAGCTTTCTTT. V and J are TRBV4-2 and TRBJ1-1; D is unclear. In germline, CDR1 is LGHNA, CDR2 YNFKEQ. The V gene lost 0 bases and the J gene lost 1 base, with 9 bases spanning the gap. CDR3 length: 15 residues.

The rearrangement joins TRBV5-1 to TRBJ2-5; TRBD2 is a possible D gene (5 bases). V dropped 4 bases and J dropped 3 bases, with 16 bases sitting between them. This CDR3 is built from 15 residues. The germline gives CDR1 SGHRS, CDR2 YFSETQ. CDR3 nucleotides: TGCGCCAGCAGCCGGTCGGTGGGGAGAGAAGAGACCCAGTACTTC. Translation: CASSRSVGREETQYF.

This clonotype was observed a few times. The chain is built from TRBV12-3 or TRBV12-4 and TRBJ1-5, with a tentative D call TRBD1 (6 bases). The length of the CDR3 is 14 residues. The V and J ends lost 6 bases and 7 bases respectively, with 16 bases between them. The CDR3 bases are TGTGCCAGCAGCAAGACAGGTGGGCCACAGCCCCAGCATTTT. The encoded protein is CASSKTGGPQPQHF.

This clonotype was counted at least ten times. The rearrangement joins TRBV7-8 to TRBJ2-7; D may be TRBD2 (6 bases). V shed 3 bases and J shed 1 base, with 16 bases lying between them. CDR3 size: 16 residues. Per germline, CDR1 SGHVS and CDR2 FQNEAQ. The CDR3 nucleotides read TGTGCCAGCAGCTTGGGGATTTTGGGGGGATCCTACGAGCAGTACGTC. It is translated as CASSLGILGGSYEQYV.

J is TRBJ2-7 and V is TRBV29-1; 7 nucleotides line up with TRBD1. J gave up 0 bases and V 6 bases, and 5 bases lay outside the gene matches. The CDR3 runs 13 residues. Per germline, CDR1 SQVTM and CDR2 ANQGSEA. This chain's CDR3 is CSVRTGPSYEQYF. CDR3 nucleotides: TGCAGCGTCAGGACAGGACCCTCCTACGAGCAGTACTTC.

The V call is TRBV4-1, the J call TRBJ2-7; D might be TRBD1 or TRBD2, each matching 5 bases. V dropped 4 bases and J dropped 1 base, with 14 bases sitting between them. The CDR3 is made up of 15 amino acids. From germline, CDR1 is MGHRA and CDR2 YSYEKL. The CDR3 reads CASSLLRGSSYEQYV. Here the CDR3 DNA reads TGCGCCAGCAGCCTCTTACGGGGCAGTTCCTACGAGCAGTACGTC.

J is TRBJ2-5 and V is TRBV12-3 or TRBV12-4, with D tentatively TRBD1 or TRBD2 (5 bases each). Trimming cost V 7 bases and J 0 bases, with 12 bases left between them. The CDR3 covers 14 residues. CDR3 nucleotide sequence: TGTGCCAGCACCACTAGACAGAACCAAGAGACCCAGTACTTC. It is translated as CASTTRQNQETQYF.

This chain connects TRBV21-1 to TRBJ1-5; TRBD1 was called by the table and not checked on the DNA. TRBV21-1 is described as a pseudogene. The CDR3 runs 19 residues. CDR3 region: CASSKREWERGKGAQPQHF. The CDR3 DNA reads TGTGCCAGCAGCAAAAGGGAGTGGGAGCGTGGGAAGGGGGCTCAGCCCCAGCATTTT.

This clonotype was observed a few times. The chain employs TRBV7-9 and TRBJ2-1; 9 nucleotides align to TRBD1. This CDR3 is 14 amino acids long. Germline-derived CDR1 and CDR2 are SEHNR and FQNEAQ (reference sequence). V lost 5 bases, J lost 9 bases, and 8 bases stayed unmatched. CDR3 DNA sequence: TGTGCCAGCAGCATTGGACAGGGGCACGCTGAGCAGTTCTTC. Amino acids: CASSIGQGHAEQFF.

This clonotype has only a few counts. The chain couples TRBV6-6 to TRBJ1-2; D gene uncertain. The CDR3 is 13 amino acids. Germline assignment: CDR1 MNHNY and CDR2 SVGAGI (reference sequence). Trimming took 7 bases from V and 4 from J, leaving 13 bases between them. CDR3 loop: CASTLPPGYGYTF. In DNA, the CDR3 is TGTGCCAGCACCCTACCTCCAGGCTATGGCTACACCTTC.

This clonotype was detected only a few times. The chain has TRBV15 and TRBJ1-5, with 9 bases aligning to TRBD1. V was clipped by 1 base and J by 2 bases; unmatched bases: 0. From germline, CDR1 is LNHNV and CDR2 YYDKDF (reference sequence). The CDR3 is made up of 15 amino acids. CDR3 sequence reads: CATSRGDRGNQPQHF. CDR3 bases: TGTGCCACCAGCAGAGGGGACAGGGGCAATCAGCCCCAGCATTTT.

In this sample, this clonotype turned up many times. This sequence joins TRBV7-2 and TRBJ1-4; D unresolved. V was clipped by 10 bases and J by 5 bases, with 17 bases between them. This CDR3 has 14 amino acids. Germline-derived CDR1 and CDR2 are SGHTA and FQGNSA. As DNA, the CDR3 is TGTGCCACCGGCCCTTATCGGCGGAATGAAAAACTGTTTTTT. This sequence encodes CATGPYRRNEKLFF.

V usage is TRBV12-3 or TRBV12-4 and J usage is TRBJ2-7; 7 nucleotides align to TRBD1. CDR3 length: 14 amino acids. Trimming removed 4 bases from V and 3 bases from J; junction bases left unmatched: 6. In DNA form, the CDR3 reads TGTGCCAGCAGTTCGACAGGGCGAAGCTACGAGCAGTACTTC. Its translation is CASSSTGRSYEQYF.

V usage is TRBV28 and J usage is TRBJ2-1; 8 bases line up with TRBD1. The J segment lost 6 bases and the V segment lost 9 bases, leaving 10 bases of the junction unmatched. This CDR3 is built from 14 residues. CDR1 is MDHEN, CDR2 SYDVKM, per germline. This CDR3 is CASRRTGLANEQFF. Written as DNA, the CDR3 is TGTGCCAGTCGGCGGACAGGGCTTGCCAATGAGCAGTTCTTC.

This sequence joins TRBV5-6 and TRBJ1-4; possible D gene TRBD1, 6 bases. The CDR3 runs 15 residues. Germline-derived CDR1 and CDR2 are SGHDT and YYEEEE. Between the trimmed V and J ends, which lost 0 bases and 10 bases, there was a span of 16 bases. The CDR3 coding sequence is TGTGCCAGCAGCTTGGACAGGGAAGAGTATCGAAAACTGTTTTTT. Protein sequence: CASSLDREEYRKLFF.

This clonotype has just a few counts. CDR3: CASSYTRLGLPYGYTF. For the CDR3, the DNA is TGTGCCAGCAGTTACACACGCTTGGGACTACCCTATGGCTACACCTTC. The V gene is TRBV6-2 or TRBV6-3, the J gene TRBJ1-2, with D tentatively TRBD1 (5 bases). The CDR3 has 16 amino acids. CDR1 MNHEY and CDR2 SVGEGT come from the germline V gene. V was cut by 2 bases and J by 4 bases, with 17 bases left in between.

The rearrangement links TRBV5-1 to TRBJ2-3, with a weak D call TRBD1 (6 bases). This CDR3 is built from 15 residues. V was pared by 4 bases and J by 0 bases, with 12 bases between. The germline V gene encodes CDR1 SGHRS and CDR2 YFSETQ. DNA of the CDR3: TGCGCCAGCAGCCGACAGGAATCTAGCACAGATACGCAGTATTTT. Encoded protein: CASSRQESSTDTQYF.

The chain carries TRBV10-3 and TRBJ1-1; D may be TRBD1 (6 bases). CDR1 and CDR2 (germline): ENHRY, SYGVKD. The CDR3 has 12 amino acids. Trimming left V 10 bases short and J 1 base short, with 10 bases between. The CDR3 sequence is CATATGNTEAFF. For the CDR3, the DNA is TGTGCCACGGCGACAGGGAACACTGAAGCTTTCTTT.

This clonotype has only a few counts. The CDR3 loop reads CSVTLASSYNEQFF. In DNA form, the CDR3 reads TGCAGCGTTACCCTGGCTAGCTCCTACAATGAGCAGTTCTTC. The chain employs TRBV29-1 and TRBJ2-1; D is uncertain. Trimming cost V 5 bases and J 0 bases, with 11 bases left between them. The CDR3 runs 14 residues. The germline V gene encodes CDR1 SQVTM and CDR2 ANQGSEA.

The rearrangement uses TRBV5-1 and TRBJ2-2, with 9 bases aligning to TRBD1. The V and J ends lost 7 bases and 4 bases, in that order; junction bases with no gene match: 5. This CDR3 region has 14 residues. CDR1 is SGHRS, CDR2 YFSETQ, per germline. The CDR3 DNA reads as TGCGCCAGCGCCGGGACAGGGATCACCGGGGAGCTGTTTTTT. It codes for CASAGTGITGELFF.

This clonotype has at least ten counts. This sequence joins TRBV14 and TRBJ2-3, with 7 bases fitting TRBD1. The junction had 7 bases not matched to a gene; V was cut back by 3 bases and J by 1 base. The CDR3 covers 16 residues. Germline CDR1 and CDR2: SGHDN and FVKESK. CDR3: CASSQDSGTGTDTQYF. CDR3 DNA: TGTGCCAGCAGCCAGGACTCCGGGACAGGCACAGATACGCAGTATTTT.